The 13 T cell receptor beta chains in this list originate from one sample, sequenced in a study of T-cell reconstitution after alpha-beta-depleted transplantation in children. Unique molecular identifiers were used to barcode this TCRbeta library. MiXCR was run by TCRdb on the PCR reads, yielding one entry per CDR3 protein. Among about 16,000 distinct CDR3 sequences listed, roughly 8.2% were seen once. Sequenced here: PBMCs, mostly from graft donor cells, sampled 60 days after TCRalphabeta/CD19-depleted stem cell transplant. The receptor set was obtained from a boy less than two years old who had a stem cell transplant for Wiskott-Aldrich syndrome, so the T cells may come from the graft donor.

This clonotype was found a few times. The chain couples TRBV18 to TRBJ2-1; either TRBD1 or TRBD2 may fit D (6 bases each). CDR3 length: 15 amino acids. V lost 3 bases, J lost 7 bases, and 16 bases lay in between. Germline values: CDR1 KGHSH, CDR2 LQKENI. The CDR3 reads CASSPTSGARNEQFF. CDR3 sequence (DNA): TGTGCCAGCTCACCCACGTCGGGGGCGAGGAATGAGCAGTTCTTC.

This clonotype occurred a few times. The chain couples TRBV3-1 to TRBJ2-1; 7 nucleotides line up with TRBD2. The CDR3 extends over 15 amino acids. Germline CDR1 and CDR2: LGHDT and YNNKEL (reference sequence). The V segment lost 8 bases and the J segment 3 bases; nucleotides outside the gene matches: 10. In DNA form, the CDR3 reads TGTGCCAGCGCATTAGGACTAGGGGTCTACAATGAGCAGTTCTTC. Its translation is CASALGLGVYNEQFF.

This clonotype was seen at least ten times. The chain carries TRBV5-5 and TRBJ2-7; TRBD1 is a possible D gene (7 bases). Germline assignment: CDR1 SGHKS and CDR2 YYEKEE (reference sequence). This CDR3 contains 14 residues. V lost 7 bases, J lost 6 bases, and 20 bases lay in between. CDR3 nucleotides: TGTGCCAGCCTCTCGGAGGGACAGTTGTCCGAGCAGTACTTC. It specifies CASLSEGQLSEQYF. The whole variable domain, filled in from reference TRBV5-5 and TRBJ2-7, reads DAGVTQSPTHLIKTRGQQVTLRCSPISGHKSVSWYQQVLGQGPQFIFQYYEKEERGRGNFPDRFSARQFPNYSSELNVNALLLGDSALYLCASLSEGQLSEQYFGPGTRLTVT.

The rearrangement links TRBV20-1 to TRBJ2-7, with D perhaps matching TRBD2 (6 bases). Germline CDR1 reads DFQATT; CDR2 reads SNEGSKA (reference sequence). V was shortened by 0 bases and J by 4 bases, with 13 bases between the two germline ends. This CDR3 spans 14 amino acids. In nucleotides, the CDR3 is TGCAGTGCTAGAGAGCAAAGGCGGGGTTACGAGCAGTACTTC. Protein product: CSAREQRRGYEQYF.

The chain uses TRBV4-2 and TRBJ2-5; 8 bases line up with TRBD2. The junction had 14 bases not matched to a gene; V was cut back by 7 bases and J by 1 base. Germline-derived CDR1 and CDR2 are LGHNA and YNFKEQ. This CDR3 spans 17 amino acids. CDR3 amino acids: CASTSGRGPGGQETQYF. DNA for the CDR3: TGTGCCAGCACTAGCGGGCGGGGGCCGGGGGGCCAAGAGACCCAGTACTTC.

This clonotype came up a few times. The rearrangement links TRBV19 to TRBJ2-7; the D is unclear. Germline V gene sequence: CDR1 LNHDA, CDR2 SQIVND (reference sequence). V was shortened by 5 bases and J by 2 bases, with 4 bases between the two germline ends. The CDR3 contains 11 residues. The CDR3 region is CASSDAYEQYF. CDR3 coding DNA: TGTGCCAGTAGTGATGCCTACGAGCAGTACTTC.

This clonotype has a handful of counts. This rearrangement joins TRBV27 to TRBJ1-1; 9 nucleotides agree with TRBD1. CDR3 length: 15 residues. Germline-derived CDR1 and CDR2 are MNHEY and SMNVEV (reference sequence). V was clipped by 5 bases and J by 3 bases; unmatched bases: 7. The CDR3: CASSRGTGKDTEAFF. As DNA, the CDR3 is TGTGCCAGCAGTAGAGGGACAGGGAAGGACACTGAAGCTTTCTTT.

The chain combines TRBV6-6 with TRBJ2-7; D is unclear. V was trimmed by 6 bases and J by 6 bases, leaving 9 bases between them. CDR1 MNHNY and CDR2 SVGAGI come from the germline V gene (reference sequence). This CDR3 contains 11 residues. The CDR3 DNA reads as TGTGCCAGCAGGCTACAAGCCGAGCAGTACTTC. This gives the protein CASRLQAEQYF.

This clonotype came up many times. This chain joins TRBV27 and TRBJ2-5, with 16 bases matching TRBD2. This CDR3 contains 17 residues. Germline CDR1 is MNHEY and CDR2 is SMNVEV (reference sequence). After removal of 3 bases from V and 4 bases from J, the junction contained 5 bases not matched to a gene. This CDR3 reads CASSLGLAGGLAETQYF. DNA for the CDR3: TGTGCCAGCAGTTTGGGACTAGCGGGGGGGCTTGCAGAGACCCAGTACTTC.

This clonotype is classed as medium-sized (0.01 to 0.1%). This sequence joins TRBV5-1 and TRBJ1-3; 9 bases map to TRBD1. The V gene end was trimmed by 2 bases and the J gene end by 8 bases; junction bases not matched to a gene: 2. Germline CDR1 SGHRS, CDR2 YFSETQ. CDR3 size: 13 residues. The CDR3 region is CASSFRQGDTIYF. CDR3 DNA: TGCGCCAGCAGCTTCCGACAGGGGGACACCATATATTTT.

This clonotype occurred many times. The chain links TRBV14 to TRBJ2-3; 7 nucleotides align to TRBD2. The CDR3 spans 14 residues. Germline trimming cut 4 bases from V and 5 bases from J; bases unmatched to any gene: 6. CDR1 SGHDN and CDR2 FVKESK come from the germline V gene. CDR3 sequence: CASSPRKRGDTQYF. CDR3 DNA: TGTGCCAGCAGCCCCCGGAAGCGGGGAGATACGCAGTATTTT.

This clonotype was picked up many times. V gene TRBV5-1 combines with J gene TRBJ1-1; D is perhaps TRBD1 (5 bases). Trimming took 2 bases from V and 2 from J, leaving 7 bases between them. The CDR3 has 13 residues. Germline V lookup: CDR1 SGHRS, CDR2 YFSETQ. DNA of the CDR3: TGCGCCAGCAGCTTCGGGACCAACACTGAAGCTTTCTTT. Translated, it gives CASSFGTNTEAFF.

This clonotype was detected many times. The J gene is TRBJ2-3, the V gene TRBV3-1; 7 nucleotides agree with TRBD2. CDR3 size: 17 residues. Germline CDR1 and CDR2: LGHDT and YNNKEL (reference sequence). With V trimmed by 4 bases and J by 1 base, 11 bases remained unmatched. DNA for the CDR3: TGTGCCAGCAGCCCGCGGGCAGGGAGGGGTGGCACAGATACGCAGTATTTT. Protein sequence: CASSPRAGRGGTDTQYF.